These T cell receptor beta chains were read from a single sample in a study of cytomegalovirus exposure and HLA in healthy donors. Sequencing was performed with immunoSEQ multiplex PCR; in TCRdb, only in-frame clones are kept and a portion is missing. The sample holds about 160,000 clones, about four fifths seen once. What was sequenced was PBMCs. The receptors come from a woman between 45 and 60 years old in good health and CMV-seropositive. CDR3s include the opening cysteine and the closing phenylalanine or tryptophan. D genes are given only for firm matches. A row's size may be missing; if present it is once, few, many or a size class.

CDR3nt: TGTGCCAGTAGTATAGACGGGGGAGGCCAAGAGACCCAGTACTTC
CDR3aa: CASSIDGGGQETQYF
abundance: NA
v_gene: TRBV19
j_gene: TRBJ2-5
d_gene: NA

CDR3nt: TGCGCCAGCAGCCAAGATGCGCAGGGAGGTGGCTACACCTTC
CDR3aa: CASSQDAQGGGYTF
abundance: NA
v_gene: TRBV4-3
j_gene: TRBJ1-2
d_gene: NA

CDR3nt: TGTGCCTGGAGTGTAGAGCCGCTTTTGCCCCTCCACTTT
CDR3aa: CAWSVEPLLPLHF
abundance: NA
v_gene: TRBV30
j_gene: TRBJ1-6
d_gene: NA

CDR3nt: TGCGCCAGCAGCCAAGAACGGCCGACAGGGAGGAACACCATATATTTT
CDR3aa: CASSQERPTGRNTIYF
abundance: NA
v_gene: TRBV4-3
j_gene: TRBJ1-3
d_gene: TRBD1

CDR3nt: TGCGCCAGCTCGGAGGGTCTGACTAACTATGGCTACACCTTC
CDR3aa: CASSEGLTNYGYTF
abundance: NA
v_gene: TRBV5-1
j_gene: TRBJ1-2
d_gene: NA

CDR3nt: TGTGCCAGCAGCTTAGTAGGGCAGGGTAGCTCCTACGAGCAGTACTTC
CDR3aa: CASSLVGQGSSYEQYF
abundance: NA
v_gene: TRBV7-9
j_gene: TRBJ2-7
d_gene: NA

CDR3nt: TGTGCCAGCAGCTCACACTTTGGACAAAGGTCCACAGATACGCAGTATTTT
CDR3aa: CASSSHFGQRSTDTQYF
abundance: NA
v_gene: TRBV21-1
j_gene: TRBJ2-3
d_gene: NA

CDR3nt: TGTGCCAGCAGCTTTGGGAGGAACACCGGGGAGCTGTTTTTT
CDR3aa: CASSFGRNTGELFF
abundance: NA
v_gene: TRBV11-3
j_gene: TRBJ2-2
d_gene: NA

CDR3nt: TGTGCCAGCAGCGTAGGAGCGGGACAGGGAACCCGTCAAGAGGCCCAGTACTTC
CDR3aa: CASSVGAGQGTRQEAQYF
abundance: NA
v_gene: TRBV11-3
j_gene: TRBJ2-5
d_gene: TRBD1

CDR3nt: TGTGCCAGCAGCCAAGATCGACAGAATGAAAAACTGTTTTTT
CDR3aa: CASSQDRQNEKLFF
abundance: NA
v_gene: TRBV4-2
j_gene: TRBJ1-4
d_gene: NA

CDR3nt: TGTGCCAGCAACCCTCTTACGGGGTCCTACAATGAGCAGTTCTTC
CDR3aa: CASNPLTGSYNEQFF
abundance: few
v_gene: TRBV7-8
j_gene: TRBJ2-1
d_gene: NA

CDR3nt: TGCAGTGCTAGACCCTTTTATGGCTACACCTTC
CDR3aa: CSARPFYGYTF
abundance: NA
v_gene: TRBV20-1
j_gene: TRBJ1-2
d_gene: NA

CDR3nt: TGTGCCAGCAGCTTAGCAAGGGGGCGCGGCGAGCAGTACTTC
CDR3aa: CASSLARGRGEQYF
abundance: few
v_gene: TRBV11-2
j_gene: TRBJ2-7
d_gene: TRBD1

CDR3nt: TGTGCCAGCAGCTTTGCGGGAGAGACCCAGTACTTC
CDR3aa: CASSFAGETQYF
abundance: NA
v_gene: TRBV5-4
j_gene: TRBJ2-5
d_gene: NA

CDR3nt: TGTGCCAGCAGCGCCCCTTCCAGGGTTGGTGAGCAGTTCTTC
CDR3aa: CASSAPSRVGEQFF
abundance: NA
v_gene: TRBV9
j_gene: TRBJ2-1
d_gene: NA

CDR3nt: TGTGCCAGCAGCCAATCCGGGTCTAGCGGGGACAATGAGCAGTTCTTC
CDR3aa: CASSQSGSSGDNEQFF
abundance: few
v_gene: TRBV4-2
j_gene: TRBJ2-1
d_gene: TRBD2

CDR3nt: TGTGCCAGCAGCTTAAGGACAGGCCTAGGGGCCCAGCATTTT
CDR3aa: CASSLRTGLGAQHF
abundance: NA
v_gene: TRBV7-8
j_gene: TRBJ1-5
d_gene: TRBD1

CDR3nt: TGTGCCAGCAGCGAGGTTAGCAATCAGCCCCAGCATTTT
CDR3aa: CASSEVSNQPQHF
abundance: NA
v_gene: TRBV7-9
j_gene: TRBJ1-5
d_gene: NA

CDR3nt: TGCGCCAGCAGCTTTAGCGGGCCCAGCACAGATACGCAGTATTTT
CDR3aa: CASSFSGPSTDTQYF
abundance: NA
v_gene: TRBV5-1
j_gene: TRBJ2-3
d_gene: TRBD2

CDR3nt: TGCGCCAGCAGCTTGTCCCCGGGGAGCACAGATACGCAGTATTTT
CDR3aa: CASSLSPGSTDTQYF
abundance: NA
v_gene: TRBV5-1
j_gene: TRBJ2-3
d_gene: NA

CDR3nt: TGTGCCAGCTGGGAGGGCTACGAGCAGTACTTC
CDR3aa: CASWEGYEQYF
abundance: NA
v_gene: TRBV28
j_gene: TRBJ2-7
d_gene: TRBD2

CDR3nt: TGTGCCAGCACCGCCCAGGGGGTGAGCACAGATACGCAGTATTTT
CDR3aa: CASTAQGVSTDTQYF
abundance: NA
v_gene: TRBV13
j_gene: TRBJ2-3
d_gene: TRBD1

CDR3nt: TGTTCCAGCAGCTTACAGGACAGGGATAACTATGGCTACACCTTC
CDR3aa: CSSSLQDRDNYGYTF
abundance: NA
v_gene: TRBV7-9
j_gene: TRBJ1-2
d_gene: TRBD1

CDR3nt: TGTGCCAGCAGCTTAGCACAGGGTACGTACAATGAGCAGTTCTTC
CDR3aa: CASSLAQGTYNEQFF
abundance: NA
v_gene: TRBV7-2
j_gene: TRBJ2-1
d_gene: NA

CDR3nt: TGCGCCAGCAGCTTGGCTCCGAACTATGGCTACACCTTC
CDR3aa: CASSLAPNYGYTF
abundance: NA
v_gene: TRBV5-1
j_gene: TRBJ1-2
d_gene: NA

CDR3nt: TGTGCCAGCAGCGTCACAGGGGCGATGAACACTGAAGCTTTCTTT
CDR3aa: CASSVTGAMNTEAFF
abundance: NA
v_gene: TRBV5-4
j_gene: TRBJ1-1
d_gene: TRBD1

CDR3nt: TGCAGTGCTAGCCGGACAGATGAAGCTTTCTTT
CDR3aa: CSASRTDEAFF
abundance: few
v_gene: TRBV20-1
j_gene: TRBJ1-1
d_gene: NA

CDR3nt: TGTGCCAGCAGCCAACAGGTGAGCTCCTACAATGAGCAGTTCTTC
CDR3aa: CASSQQVSSYNEQFF
abundance: NA
v_gene: TRBV14
j_gene: TRBJ2-1
d_gene: NA

CDR3nt: TGTGCCAGCAGCTTCCTGACTAGCGGGGGGGCCTTCGAGCAGTACTTC
CDR3aa: CASSFLTSGGAFEQYF
abundance: NA
v_gene: TRBV11-2
j_gene: TRBJ2-7
d_gene: TRBD2

CDR3nt: TGTGCCAGCAGTTACTCGGGGACAGGGGGCGGTGAAGCTTTCTTT
CDR3aa: CASSYSGTGGGEAFF
abundance: NA
v_gene: TRBV6-5
j_gene: TRBJ1-1
d_gene: TRBD1

CDR3nt: TGTGCCAGTAGTAAGAATCCCCGGGTCGGCGAGCAGTACTTC
CDR3aa: CASSKNPRVGEQYF
abundance: few
v_gene: TRBV19
j_gene: TRBJ2-7
d_gene: NA

CDR3nt: TGTGCCAGCAGCTTGGACACTCTCTACGAGCAGTACTTC
CDR3aa: CASSLDTLYEQYF
abundance: NA
v_gene: TRBV7-8
j_gene: TRBJ2-7
d_gene: NA

CDR3nt: TGTGCCAGCAGCCCCGGCGGCGGAGGGGACTACGAGCAGTACTTC
CDR3aa: CASSPGGGGDYEQYF
abundance: NA
v_gene: TRBV6-1
j_gene: TRBJ2-7
d_gene: NA

CDR3nt: TGTGCCAGCAGTGCCGGGGGGACAGGGAGACAGCCCCAGCATTTT
CDR3aa: CASSAGGTGRQPQHF
abundance: NA
v_gene: TRBV25-1
j_gene: TRBJ1-5
d_gene: TRBD1

CDR3nt: TGTGCCAGCAGACCGACTAGCGGGGGCTACGAGCAGTACTTC
CDR3aa: CASRPTSGGYEQYF
abundance: NA
v_gene: TRBV25-1
j_gene: TRBJ2-7
d_gene: TRBD2

CDR3nt: TGTGCCAGCAGCTTCTCTAGCGGGCGCTACAATGAGCAGTTCTTC
CDR3aa: CASSFSSGRYNEQFF
abundance: NA
v_gene: TRBV7-9
j_gene: TRBJ2-1
d_gene: TRBD2

CDR3nt: TGCAGCGTTGGCGATCCGGGATCGAGGGAGACCCAGTACTTC
CDR3aa: CSVGDPGSRETQYF
abundance: NA
v_gene: TRBV29-1
j_gene: TRBJ2-5
d_gene: NA

CDR3nt: TGCGCCAGCAGCCAAGCCTGGGGCGGCCAGCCCCAGCATTTT
CDR3aa: CASSQAWGGQPQHF
abundance: NA
v_gene: TRBV4-3
j_gene: TRBJ1-5
d_gene: NA

CDR3nt: TGTGCCAGCAGCGTAGTAGCCGAGGCCTACAATGAGCAGTTCTTC
CDR3aa: CASSVVAEAYNEQFF
abundance: NA
v_gene: TRBV9
j_gene: TRBJ2-1
d_gene: NA

CDR3nt: TGTGCCAGCAGACCCCGGGACTACCTAAGCACAGATACGCAGTATTTT
CDR3aa: CASRPRDYLSTDTQYF
abundance: NA
v_gene: TRBV27
j_gene: TRBJ2-3
d_gene: TRBD2